The 23 T cell receptor beta chains listed next were all sequenced from one sample in a study of metastatic and nonmetastatic thyroid tumors. Prior to thyroid surgery, none of the patients had received any treatment. TCRdb reanalyzed the PCR reads via MiXCR. The sample has tens of thousands of clones; approximately 15% are singletons. Sequenced: blood. These receptors all come from a female donor with papillary thyroid cancer or a benign thyroid nodule (not recorded which). Some clones in this sample may be carry-over from other donors' samples.

This clone was counted many times. The chain employs TRBV6-1 and TRBJ2-6; D not resolved. CDR3 length equals 15 residues. Trimming removed 2 bases from V and 0 bases from J, with 5 bases in between. Germline CDR1 is MNHNS and CDR2 is SASEGT. The CDR3 spells CASSELDSGANVLTF. The CDR3 region has the DNA TGTGCCAGCAGTGAACTGGACTCTGGGGCCAACGTCCTGACTTTC.

This clone was seen only a few times. Just one base apart from a much larger clone, this may be a read error. The rearrangement links TRBV30 to TRBJ2-3; D is undetermined. Germline V gene lookup returns CDR1 GTSNPN and CDR2 SVGIG (reference sequence). This CDR3 region has 11 residues. Deletions cut 7 bases from V and 0 bases from J, with 5 bases between. The CDR3 region is CASASTDTQYF. CDR3 sequence (DNA): TGTGCCTCCGCTAGCACAGATACGCAGTATTTT.

This clone was observed at least ten times. Other DNA sequences in this sample translate to the same CDR3. This chain links TRBV7-2 with TRBJ2-1; no reliable D call. CDR3 length: 14 residues. The germline gives CDR1 SGHTA, CDR2 FQGNSA. The germline V and J ends were trimmed by 3 bases and 6 bases, with 12 bases remaining between them. CDR3 nucleotide sequence: TGTGCCAGCAGCTTCTCGGCTACTTTCAATGAGCAGTTCTTC. It translates to CASSFSATFNEQFF. The full variable domain, rest sourced from reference TRBV7-2 and TRBJ2-1, is GAGVSQSPSNKVTEKGKDVELRCDPISGHTALYWYRQSLGQGLEFLIYFQGNSAPDKSGLPSDRFSAERTGGSVSTLTIQRTQQEDSAVYLCASSFSATFNEQFFGPGTRLTVL.

This clone was seen repeatedly, ten times or more. Other DNA sequences within the sample encode an identical CDR3. V and J are TRBV7-3 and TRBJ2-3; possible D gene TRBD2, 6 bases. The length of the CDR3 is 15 residues. Trimming left V 0 bases short and J 4 bases short, with 11 bases between. CDR1 and CDR2 (germline): SGHTA, FQGTGA. CDR3 residues: CASSLTSGESDTQYF. The CDR3 DNA follows: TGTGCCAGCAGCTTAACTAGCGGAGAATCAGATACGCAGTATTTT.

This clone was found many times. This chain joins TRBV28 and TRBJ1-4; D not resolved. Germline loops: CDR1 MDHEN, CDR2 SYDVKM. The CDR3 runs to 11 residues. With 5 bases removed from V and 4 bases from J, the gap between germline ends came to 2 bases. CDR3 nucleotide sequence: TGTGCCAGCAGTCATAATGAAAAACTGTTTTTT. Protein: CASSHNEKLFF. Together with reference TRBV28 and TRBJ1-4, the CDR3 gives the full variable domain: DVKVTQSSRYLVKRTGEKVFLECVQDMDHENMFWYRQDPGLGLRLIYFSYDVKMKEKGDIPEGYSVSREKKERFSLILESASTNQTSMYLCASSHNEKLFFGSGTQLSVL.

This clone is termed medium-sized. V and J are TRBV12-3 or TRBV12-4 and TRBJ2-7; D possibly corresponds to TRBD1 (6 bases). The CDR3 consists of 13 residues. Trimming pared 3 bases from V and 0 bases from J, leaving 6 bases between. The CDR3, as DNA: TGTGCCAGCAGTTTGGACAGCTCCTACGAGCAGTACTTC. Protein product: CASSLDSSYEQYF.

This clone was observed at least ten times. This chain connects TRBV5-1 to TRBJ2-7, with TRBD1 identical over 11 bases. This CDR3 is 15 amino acids long. The trim removed 4 bases at V and 3 bases at J, leaving 6 bases unmatched. Germline CDR1 is SGHRS and CDR2 is YFSETQ. The CDR3 region is CASSAGGTGGYEQYF. CDR3 DNA: TGCGCCAGCAGCGCCGGCGGGACAGGGGGCTACGAGCAGTACTTC.

In its sample, this clone was seen many times. A read error may be the cause here, since a much bigger clone is one base away. The rearrangement links TRBV19 to TRBJ1-6, with D unclear. This CDR3 contains 14 residues. Trimming stripped 4 bases from V and 9 bases from J, with 13 bases between. Germline V lookup: CDR1 LNHDA, CDR2 SQIVND (reference sequence). CDR3 nucleotide sequence: TGTGCCAGTAGTAACGGAGACGCGCCTTCACCCCTCCACTTT. It encodes CASSNGDAPSPLHF. Full variable domain (outside the CDR3, taken from reference TRBV19 and TRBJ1-6): DGGITQSPKYLFRKEGQNVTLSCEQNLNHDAMYWYRQDPGQGLRLIYYSQIVNDFQKGDIAEGYSVSREKKESFPLTVTSAQKNPTAFYLCASSNGDAPSPLHFGNGTRLTVT.

About this clone: This may stem from a read error, because a much larger clone lies one nucleotide away. V gene TRBV5-1 combines with J gene TRBJ2-1; the match to TRBD2 covers 13 bases. With 6 bases clipped from V and 6 bases from J, the junction kept 6 bases outside the gene matches. This CDR3 comprises 15 residues. Germline V lookup: CDR1 SGHRS, CDR2 YFSETQ. The CDR3 protein is CASIPLAGGRNEQFF. The CDR3, as DNA: TGCGCCAGCATCCCACTAGCGGGAGGGCGCAATGAGCAGTTCTTC.

This clone was counted only a few times. This chain links TRBV6-1 with TRBJ2-7; 7 nucleotides match TRBD1. Germline lookup yields CDR1 MNHNS and CDR2 SASEGT. The CDR3 has 13 residues. V was pared by 6 bases and J by 3 bases, with 5 bases of the junction left unmatched. CDR3 in DNA: TGTGCCAGCAGCGGGGACAGTCACTACGAGCAGTACTTC. It specifies CASSGDSHYEQYF.

The V call is TRBV20-1, the J call TRBJ2-3; a weak D match, TRBD2 (6 bases). V was pared by 3 bases and J by 6 bases, with 19 bases between. This CDR3 has 15 amino acids. Germline loops: CDR1 DFQATT, CDR2 SNEGSKA (reference sequence). The chain's CDR3 is CSARVSSRERDTQYF. DNA for the CDR3: TGCAGTGCTAGGGTCTCGAGTCGGGAGAGGGATACGCAGTATTTT.

This clone was counted between two and nine times. This CDR3 is also generated by other DNA sequences in the sample. This chain joins TRBV6-1 and TRBJ1-2, with D perhaps TRBD1 (6 bases). Trimming removed 6 bases from V and 1 base from J, with 12 bases in between. CDR3 length equals 14 residues. CDR1 is MNHNS and CDR2 is SASEGT in the germline V gene. The CDR3 here is CASRGTPSNYGYTF. CDR3 bases: TGTGCCAGCAGGGGGACACCGAGTAACTATGGCTACACCTTC.

The chain links TRBV28 to TRBJ2-1, with no clear D. From germline, CDR1 is MDHEN and CDR2 SYDVKM. Trimming shortened V by 6 bases and J by 7 bases, and 10 bases separated the two germline ends. This CDR3 region has 12 residues. The CDR3 sequence: CASSYGGNEQFF. CDR3 in DNA: TGTGCCAGCAGCTATGGTGGGAATGAGCAGTTCTTC.

The J gene is TRBJ2-7, the V gene TRBV5-1, with 11 bases that match TRBD2. The CDR3 is 15 amino acids. Unmatched junction bases numbered 8, after V lost 5 bases and J lost 4 bases. From germline, CDR1 is SGHRS and CDR2 YFSETQ. CDR3 region: CASSTSGLAAYEQYF. The DNA of the CDR3 is TGCGCCAGCAGTACCTCGGGACTAGCGGCTTACGAGCAGTACTTC.

In this sample, this clone turned up many times. The chain carries TRBV12-3 or TRBV12-4 and TRBJ1-5; D is unclear. Trimming removed 5 bases at V and 6 bases at J, with 11 bases between. The CDR3 extends over 13 amino acids. The DNA for the CDR3 is TGTGCCAGCAGTGGGGTGGAAGGTCAGCCCCAGCATTTT. Amino acids: CASSGVEGQPQHF.

The chain recombines TRBV20-1 with TRBJ1-2, with a tentative D call TRBD1 (6 bases). CDR1 and CDR2 from the germline V gene are DFQATT and SNEGSKA (reference sequence). V dropped 3 bases and J dropped 4 bases, with 9 bases sitting between them. This CDR3 contains 12 residues. The CDR3 DNA reads as TGCAGTGCTAGGACAGGTCTCTATGGCTACACCTTC. Translated, it gives CSARTGLYGYTF.

This clone was observed a few times. A much larger clone differs from this one at a single base, so this may be a read error. It is likely a read error, because the conserved phenylalanine at the end of the CDR3 is missing. The rearrangement joins TRBV29-1 to TRBJ1-1; D remains unclear. CDR1 SQVTM and CDR2 ANQGSEA come from the germline V gene. The CDR3 is 10 amino acids. V shed 8 bases and J shed 3 bases, with 7 bases lying between them. The chain's CDR3 is CSSEDTEAFL. In nucleotides, the CDR3 is TGCAGCTCCGAGGACACTGAAGCTTTCCTT.

To note about this clone: Since a much larger clone is just one base distant, this may be a read error. Other DNA sequences of this sample code for an identical CDR3. The chain combines TRBV3-1 with TRBJ2-1; 8 positions agree with TRBD2. CDR3 size: 17 residues. From germline, CDR1 is LGHDT and CDR2 YNNKEL (reference sequence). J lost 7 bases, V lost 0 bases, and 11 bases had no gene match. This CDR3 reads CASSQEGLAGGNNEQFF. In DNA form, the CDR3 reads TGTGCCAGCAGCCAAGAAGGGCTGGCGGGAGGTAATAATGAGCAGTTCTTC.

This clone was observed a few times. The junction and the germline gene differ at one end; a read error may be behind it. The chain uses TRBV6-1 and TRBJ1-2; tentative D call: TRBD1 (5 bases). Per germline, CDR1 MNHNS and CDR2 SASEGT. The CDR3 is 12 residues long. The chain's CDR3 is CASSARDYVYTF. The DNA of the CDR3 is TGTGCCAGCAGTGCAAGGGACTATGTCTACACCTTC.

This clone was counted between two and nine times. The genes are TRBV30 and TRBJ2-2; D call uncertain. Looked up from germline, CDR1 is GTSNPN and CDR2 is SVGIG (reference sequence). Trimming removed 0 bases from V and 8 bases from J, with 4 bases in between. This CDR3 is built from 11 residues. The CDR3 is CAWSVGGELFF. DNA of the CDR3: TGTGCCTGGAGTGTAGGGGGGGAGCTGTTTTTT.

This clone was recorded at least ten times. The V and J genes are TRBV18 and TRBJ2-7; 12 bases agree with TRBD2. The germline V gene has CDR1 KGHSH and CDR2 LQKENI. Trimming took 5 bases from V and 1 from J; bases not matched to a gene: 6. The CDR3 has 16 amino acids. The CDR3 DNA reads TGTGCCAGCTCATCGATGGGGACTAGCGGGTCCTACGAGCAGTACTTC. Residues: CASSSMGTSGSYEQYF.

This chain joins TRBV5-1 and TRBJ1-2; 7 bases fit TRBD1. The CDR3 totals 12 residues. Germline V gene lookup returns CDR1 SGHRS and CDR2 YFSETQ. The J segment lost 7 bases and the V segment lost 0 bases, leaving 0 bases of the junction unmatched. This CDR3 reads CASSLGQGGYTF. The CDR3 DNA is TGCGCCAGCAGCTTGGGACAGGGTGGCTACACCTTC.

This clone was seen many times. The chain has TRBV6-1 and TRBJ2-7, with D possibly matching TRBD2 (5 bases). The germline CDR1 and CDR2 sequences are MNHNS and SASEGT. The CDR3 consists of 13 residues. The V and J ends lost 6 bases and 3 bases respectively, with 12 bases between them. The CDR3, as DNA: TGTGCCAGCAGGGGCCCGGGAAGCTACGAGCAGTACTTC. Encoded protein: CASRGPGSYEQYF.